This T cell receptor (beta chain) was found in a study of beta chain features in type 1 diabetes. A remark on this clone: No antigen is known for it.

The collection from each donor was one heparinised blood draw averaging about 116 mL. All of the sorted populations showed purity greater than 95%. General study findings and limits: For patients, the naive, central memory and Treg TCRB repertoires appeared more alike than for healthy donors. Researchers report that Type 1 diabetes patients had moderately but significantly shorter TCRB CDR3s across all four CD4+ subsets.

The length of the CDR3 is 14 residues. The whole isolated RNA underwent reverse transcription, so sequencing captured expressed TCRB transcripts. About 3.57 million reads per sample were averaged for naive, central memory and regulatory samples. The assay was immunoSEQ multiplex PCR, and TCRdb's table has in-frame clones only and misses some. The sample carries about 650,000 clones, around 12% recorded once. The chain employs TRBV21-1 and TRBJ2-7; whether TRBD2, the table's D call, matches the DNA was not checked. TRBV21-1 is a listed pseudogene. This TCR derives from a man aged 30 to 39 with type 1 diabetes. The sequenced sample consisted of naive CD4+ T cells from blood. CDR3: CASSTNIGGYEQYF. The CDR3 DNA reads TGTGCCAGCAGTACCAACATCGGAGGGTACGAGCAGTACTTC.